This TCR beta chain emerged from a study of T cell changes during pregnancy in multiple sclerosis. TCRdb's copy holds only in-frame clones and misses some; the assay was immunoSEQ multiplex PCR. In the table there are tens of thousands of clones, roughly nine tenths of which are singletons. V was clipped by 1 base and J by 5 bases; unmatched bases: 0. Germline V CDR1 and CDR2: SEHNR, FQNEAQ (reference sequence). CDR3 length equals 15 residues. The rearrangement links TRBV7-9 to TRBJ1-4; 11 bases are shared with TRBD1. The sequence was collected from a female donor with multiple sclerosis, enrolled in a pregnancy study. The source was peripheral blood, collected in the third trimester of pregnancy. The CDR3 coding sequence is TGTGCCAGCAGCTTAGGGGACAGGGGGAATGAAAAACTGTTTTTT. Amino acids: CASSLGDRGNEKLFF.